The 5 T cell receptor beta chains presented below share a single source sample, sequenced in a study of shared clonotypes between healthy human individuals (dated by TCRdb to 2018 to 2021). The protocol used for the library was the immunoSEQ multiplex PCR assay. TCRdb stores this immuneACCESS table with in-frame sequences only. Part of the clones is absent; in the studies checked, under half of the shortfall reflects unresolved V genes, and no reason is known for the rest. The sample table contains 2 million to 2.5 million clones; only one count was recorded for 90% to 97% of them. The ten top clones hold roughly 0.13% of the sample. Sequences were obtained from naive CD4+ T cells sorted from blood. The cell subset or site tag for this specimen amounts to: CD45RA+ positively selected. These receptors came from a young man in good health.

The rearrangement uses TRBV5-6 and TRBJ1-3; TRBD1 agrees at 10 bases. The CDR3 runs to 19 residues. Germline CDR1 is SGHDT and CDR2 is YYEEEE. Trimming cost V 5 bases and J 2 bases; bases outside gene matches: 16. The CDR3 DNA reads TGTGCCAGCAGACTCCAAGGGACAGGGGCCCAGGGCGCTGGAAACACCATATATTTT. Protein: CASRLQGTGAQGAGNTIYF.

The chain couples TRBV7-9 to TRBJ1-2; no reliable D call. The length of the CDR3 is 11 residues. V dropped 5 bases and J dropped 8 bases, with 9 bases sitting between them. In germline, CDR1 is SEHNR, CDR2 FQNEAQ (reference sequence). Written as DNA, the CDR3 is TGTGCCAGCAGCACACCAGAAGGCTACACCTTC. It yields the protein CASSTPEGYTF.

This chain connects TRBV30 to TRBJ1-4; 8 nucleotides line up with TRBD1. With 2 bases clipped from V and 10 bases from J, the junction kept 12 bases outside the gene matches. Germline assignment: CDR1 GTSNPN and CDR2 SVGIG (reference sequence). This CDR3 region has 15 residues. This CDR3 reads CAWSYADRAVAKLFF. The CDR3, as DNA: TGTGCCTGGAGTTACGCGGACAGGGCGGTCGCAAAACTGTTTTTT. Filled out from reference TRBV30 and TRBJ1-4, the complete variable domain reads SQTIHQWPATLVQPVGSPLSLECTVEGTSNPNLYWYRQAAGRGLQLLFYSVGIGQISSEVPQNLSASRPQDRQFILSSKKLLLSDSGFYLCAWSYADRAVAKLFFGSGTQLSVL.

This clone was seen only a few times. The chain uses TRBV6-6 and TRBJ1-5; 7 nucleotides align to TRBD1. The CDR3 runs to 14 residues. The junction had 6 bases not matched to a gene; V was cut back by 6 bases and J by 4 bases. Per germline, CDR1 MNHNY and CDR2 SVGAGI (reference sequence). CDR3 amino acids: CASSRTGVNQPQHF. DNA for the CDR3: TGTGCCAGCAGCCGCACAGGGGTTAATCAGCCCCAGCATTTT.

The chain recombines TRBV7-2 with TRBJ2-1; 8 nucleotides agree with TRBD1. Germline CDR1 and CDR2: SGHTA and FQGNSA. There are 15 residues in the CDR3. V shed 5 bases, J shed 9 bases, and the junction held 12 bases outside the gene matches. Here the CDR3 reads CASSTDRVRSGEQFF. Written as DNA, the CDR3 is TGTGCCAGCAGCACGGACAGGGTTCGGTCGGGTGAGCAGTTCTTC.